This T cell receptor beta chain was found in a study of blood T cell repertoires in COVID-19. Clones were read by immunoSEQ multiplex PCR, and TCRdb kept only the in-frame ones, dropping some. Of roughly 410,000 clones listed, about 89% are singletons. Trimming left V 6 bases short and J 3 bases short, with 10 bases between. This CDR3 has 13 amino acids. CDR1 and CDR2 from the germline V gene are KGHSH and LQKENI. The chain couples TRBV18 to TRBJ2-3; no reliable D call. This receptor was obtained from a woman aged 55-70 years with COVID-19, enrolled during active disease. Sequencing was performed on peripheral blood. The chain's CDR3 is CASSLLITDTQYF. DNA of the CDR3: TGTGCCAGCTCCCTCCTTATAACAGATACGCAGTATTTT.